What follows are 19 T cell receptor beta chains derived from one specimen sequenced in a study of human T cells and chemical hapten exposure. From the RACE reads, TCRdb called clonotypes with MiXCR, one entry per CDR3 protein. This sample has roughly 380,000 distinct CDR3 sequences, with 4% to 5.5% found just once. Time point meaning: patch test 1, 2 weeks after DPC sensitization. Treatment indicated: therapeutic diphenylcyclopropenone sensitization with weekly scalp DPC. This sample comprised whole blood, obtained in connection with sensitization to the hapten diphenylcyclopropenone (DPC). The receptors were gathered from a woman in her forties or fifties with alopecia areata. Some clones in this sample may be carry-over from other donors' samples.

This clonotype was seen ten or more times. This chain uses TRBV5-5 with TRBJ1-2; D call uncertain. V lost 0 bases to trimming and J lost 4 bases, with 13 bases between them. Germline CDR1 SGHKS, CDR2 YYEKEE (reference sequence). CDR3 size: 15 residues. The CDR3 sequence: CASSLGWGITYGYTF. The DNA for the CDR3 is TGTGCCAGCAGCTTGGGTTGGGGAATTACCTATGGCTACACCTTC.

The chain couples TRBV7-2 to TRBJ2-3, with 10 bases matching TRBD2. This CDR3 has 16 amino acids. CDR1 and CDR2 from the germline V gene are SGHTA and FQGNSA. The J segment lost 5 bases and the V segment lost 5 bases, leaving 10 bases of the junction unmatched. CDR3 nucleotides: TGTGCCAGCAGCATTCTAGCGGGAGTATTAGGAGATACGCAGTATTTT. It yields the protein CASSILAGVLGDTQYF.

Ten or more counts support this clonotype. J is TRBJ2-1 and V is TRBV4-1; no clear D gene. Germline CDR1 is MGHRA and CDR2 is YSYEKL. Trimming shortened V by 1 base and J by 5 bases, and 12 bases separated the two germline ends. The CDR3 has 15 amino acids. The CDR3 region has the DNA TGCGCCAGCAGCCAAGTAGGGCAGATAAACAATGAGCAGTTCTTC. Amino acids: CASSQVGQINNEQFF.

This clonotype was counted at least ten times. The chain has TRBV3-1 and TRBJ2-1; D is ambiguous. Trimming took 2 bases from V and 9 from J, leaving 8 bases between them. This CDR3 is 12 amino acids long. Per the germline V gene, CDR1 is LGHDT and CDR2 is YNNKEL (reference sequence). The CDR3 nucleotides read TGTGCCAGCAGCCAACTGGGCGCTGAGCAGTTCTTC. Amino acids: CASSQLGAEQFF.

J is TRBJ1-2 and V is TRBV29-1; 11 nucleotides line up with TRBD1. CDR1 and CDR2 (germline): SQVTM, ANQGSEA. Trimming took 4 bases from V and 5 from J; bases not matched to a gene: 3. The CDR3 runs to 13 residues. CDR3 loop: CSVVGTGGYGYTF. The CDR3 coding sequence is TGCAGCGTTGTCGGGACAGGGGGTTATGGCTACACCTTC.

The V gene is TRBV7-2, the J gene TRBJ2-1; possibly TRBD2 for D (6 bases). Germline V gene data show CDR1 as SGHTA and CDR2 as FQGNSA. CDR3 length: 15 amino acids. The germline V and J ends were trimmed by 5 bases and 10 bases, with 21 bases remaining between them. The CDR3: CASSPMWGTSGEQFF. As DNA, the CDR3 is TGTGCCAGCAGCCCGATGTGGGGGACTTCGGGAGAGCAGTTCTTC. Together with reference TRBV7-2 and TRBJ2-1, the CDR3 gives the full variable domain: GAGVSQSPSNKVTEKGKDVELRCDPISGHTALYWYRQSLGQGLEFLIYFQGNSAPDKSGLPSDRFSAERTGGSVSTLTIQRTQQEDSAVYLCASSPMWGTSGEQFFGPGTRLTVL.

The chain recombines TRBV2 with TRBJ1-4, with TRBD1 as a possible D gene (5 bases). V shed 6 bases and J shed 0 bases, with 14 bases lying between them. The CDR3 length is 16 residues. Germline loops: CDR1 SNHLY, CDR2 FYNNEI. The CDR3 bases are TGTGCCAGCAGCGAAATCGACAGATCAACTAATGAAAAACTGTTTTTT. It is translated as CASSEIDRSTNEKLFF.

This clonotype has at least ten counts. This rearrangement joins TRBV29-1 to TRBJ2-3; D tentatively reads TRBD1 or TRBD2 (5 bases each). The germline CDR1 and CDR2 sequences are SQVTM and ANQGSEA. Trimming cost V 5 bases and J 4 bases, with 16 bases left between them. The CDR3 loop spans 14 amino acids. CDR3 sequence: CSVSAGSRADTQYF. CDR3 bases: TGCAGCGTTTCGGCAGGGAGTCGAGCAGATACGCAGTATTTT.

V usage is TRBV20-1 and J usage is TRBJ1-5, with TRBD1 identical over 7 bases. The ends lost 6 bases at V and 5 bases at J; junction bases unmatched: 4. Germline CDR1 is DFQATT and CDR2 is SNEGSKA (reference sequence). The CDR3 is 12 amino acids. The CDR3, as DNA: TGCAGTGCGCGTACAGGGGATCAGCCCCAGCATTTT. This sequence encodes CSARTGDQPQHF.

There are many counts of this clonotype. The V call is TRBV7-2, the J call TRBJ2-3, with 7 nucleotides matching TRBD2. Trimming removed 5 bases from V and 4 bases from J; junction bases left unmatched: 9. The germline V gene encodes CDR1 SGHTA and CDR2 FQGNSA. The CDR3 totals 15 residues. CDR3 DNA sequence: TGTGCCAGCAGCCCTAGGACTAGTCCCTCAGATACGCAGTATTTT. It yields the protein CASSPRTSPSDTQYF.

The CDR3 nucleotides read TGCATCCCCTTCATGGTCACTGAAGCTTTCTTT. This sequence encodes CIPFMVTEAFF. The J gene is TRBJ1-1, the V gene TRBV20-1; D gene ambiguous. CDR1 is DFQATT and CDR2 is SNEGSKA in the germline V gene (reference sequence). This CDR3 is built from 11 residues.

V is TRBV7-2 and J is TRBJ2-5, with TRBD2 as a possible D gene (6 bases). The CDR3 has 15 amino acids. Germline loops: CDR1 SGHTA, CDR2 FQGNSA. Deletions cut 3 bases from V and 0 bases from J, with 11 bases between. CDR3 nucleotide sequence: TGTGCCAGCAGCTTCGACCGGGGGTACCAAGAGACCCAGTACTTC. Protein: CASSFDRGYQETQYF.

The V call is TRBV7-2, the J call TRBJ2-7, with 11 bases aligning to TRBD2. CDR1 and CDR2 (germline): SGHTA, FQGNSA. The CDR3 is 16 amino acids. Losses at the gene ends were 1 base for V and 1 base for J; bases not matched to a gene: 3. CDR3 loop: CASSLEGTSGSYEQYF. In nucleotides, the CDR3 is TGTGCCAGCAGCTTAGAAGGGACTAGCGGTTCCTACGAGCAGTACTTC. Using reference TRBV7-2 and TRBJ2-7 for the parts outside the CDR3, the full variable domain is GAGVSQSPSNKVTEKGKDVELRCDPISGHTALYWYRQSLGQGLEFLIYFQGNSAPDKSGLPSDRFSAERTGGSVSTLTIQRTQQEDSAVYLCASSLEGTSGSYEQYFGPGTRLTVT.

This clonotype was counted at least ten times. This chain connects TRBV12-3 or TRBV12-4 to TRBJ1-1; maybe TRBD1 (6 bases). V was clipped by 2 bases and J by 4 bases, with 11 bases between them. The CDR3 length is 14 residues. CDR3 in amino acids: CASSLKQGSTEAFF. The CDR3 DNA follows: TGTGCCAGCAGTTTAAAACAGGGTAGCACTGAAGCTTTCTTT.

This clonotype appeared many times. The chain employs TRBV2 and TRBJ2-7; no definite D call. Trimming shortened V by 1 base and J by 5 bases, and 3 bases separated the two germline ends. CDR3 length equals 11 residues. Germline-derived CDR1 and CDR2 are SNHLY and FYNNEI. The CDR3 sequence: CASSEVHEQYF. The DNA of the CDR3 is TGTGCCAGCAGTGAAGTCCACGAGCAGTACTTC.

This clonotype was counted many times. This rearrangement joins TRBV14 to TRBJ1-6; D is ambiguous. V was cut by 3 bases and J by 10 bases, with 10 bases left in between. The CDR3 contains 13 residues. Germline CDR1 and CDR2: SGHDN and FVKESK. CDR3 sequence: CASSQLMVSPLHF. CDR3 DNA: TGTGCCAGCAGCCAGCTGATGGTGTCACCCCTCCACTTT.

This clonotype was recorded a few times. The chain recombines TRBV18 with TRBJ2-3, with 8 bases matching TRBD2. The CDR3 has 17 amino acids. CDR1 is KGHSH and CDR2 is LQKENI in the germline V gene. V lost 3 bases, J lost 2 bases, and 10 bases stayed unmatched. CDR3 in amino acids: CASSPVATSGNTDTQYF. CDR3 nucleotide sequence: TGTGCCAGCTCACCCGTTGCAACTAGCGGAAACACAGATACGCAGTATTTT. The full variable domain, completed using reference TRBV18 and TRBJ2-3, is NAGVMQNPRHLVRRRGQEARLRCSPMKGHSHVYWYRQLPEEGLKFMVYLQKENIIDESGMPKERFSAEFPKEGPSILRIQQVVRGDSAAYFCASSPVATSGNTDTQYFGPGTRLTVL.

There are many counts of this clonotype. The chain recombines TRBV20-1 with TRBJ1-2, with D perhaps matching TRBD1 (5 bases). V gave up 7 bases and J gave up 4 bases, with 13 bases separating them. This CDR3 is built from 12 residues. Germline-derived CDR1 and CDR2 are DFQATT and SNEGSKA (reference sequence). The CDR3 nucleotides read TGCAGTGGCCCGGACAACCCCTATGGCTACACCTTC. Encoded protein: CSGPDNPYGYTF.

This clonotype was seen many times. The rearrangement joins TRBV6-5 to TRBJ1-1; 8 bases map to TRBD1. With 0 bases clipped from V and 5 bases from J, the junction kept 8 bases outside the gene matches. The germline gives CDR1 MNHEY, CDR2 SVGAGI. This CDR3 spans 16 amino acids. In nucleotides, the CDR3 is TGTGCCAGCAGTTACTCGGGGGACAGGCTGGGGACTGAAGCTTTCTTT. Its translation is CASSYSGDRLGTEAFF.